This TCR beta chain was sequenced in a study of CD8+ T cells in alopecia areata. Study outcomes and limitations: Tofacitinib significantly decreased scalp clonality and expanded CD8+ clones among top 100.

The treatment: oral pan-JAK inhibitor, 5-10 mg twice daily. To note about this clone: The antigen is unknown.

RNA extraction and reverse transcription yielded cDNA as sequencing template. Repertoires were generated with immunoSEQ multiplex PCR, while TCRdb's copy carries only in-frame clones and drops some. The sample has under 250,000 clones; approximately 67% are singletons. Sequences were derived from CD4+ T cells sorted from blood, sampled around week 46, from a patient treated with tofacitinib. The clonotype was recovered from a human donor with alopecia areata.

As DNA, the CDR3 is TGCAGCGTTTCGACAGGGGGCTCCTACAATGAGCAGTTCTTC. This translates into CSVSTGGSYNEQFF. The rearrangement joins TRBV29-1 to TRBJ2-1; 9 bases map to TRBD1. The J segment lost 0 bases and the V segment lost 5 bases, leaving 2 bases of the junction unmatched. The CDR3 sequence is 14 residues long. Per germline, CDR1 SQVTM and CDR2 ANQGSEA.